Following are 2 T cell receptor beta chains from one sample sequenced in a study of blood T cell repertoires in COVID-19 (dated by TCRdb to the early 2020s). The library was generated by the immunoSEQ multiplex PCR assay. What TCRdb holds here is the immuneACCESS table cut down to in-frame rearrangements. Part of the clones is not present; checked against another copy, under half of the missing clones reflect an unresolved V gene, and the others are unexplained. Across this sample there are 110,000 to 150,000 clones, with 85% to 90% seen only once. Under 6.5% of the sample lies in the top ten. Sequencing was done on a sample of peripheral blood. Every receptor here comes from a human donor in a cohort sampled during active COVID-19.

Only one count was recorded for this clone. The V and J genes are TRBV24-1 and TRBJ1-5; the D is unclear. Germline assignment: CDR1 KGHDR and CDR2 SFDVKD. Trimming stripped 5 bases from V and 6 bases from J, with 16 bases between. This CDR3 is built from 15 residues. The CDR3 here is CATSGEARGFQPQHF. The CDR3 DNA sequence: TGTGCCACCAGTGGGGAAGCACGGGGTTTTCAGCCCCAGCATTTT.

The V call is TRBV18, the J call TRBJ2-5; no clear D gene. Germline loops: CDR1 KGHSH, CDR2 LQKENI. The V end lost 0 bases, the J end lost 1 base, and 6 bases lay between the germline ends. The CDR3 contains 14 residues. The DNA for the CDR3 is TGTGCCAGCTCACCACCCCCAGGCCAAGAGACCCAGTACTTC. It is translated as CASSPPPGQETQYF.